Shown below are 31 T cell receptor beta chains from a single sample sequenced in a study of blood T cell repertoires in COVID-19 (dated by TCRdb to between 2020 and 2021). To prepare the library, the immunoSEQ multiplex PCR assay was applied. The source is immuneACCESS, and TCRdb retained only in-frame sequences with V and J called. Part of the clones is not carried over; for the studies checked, unresolved V genes explain less than half of this, and the remainder is unexplained. The sample yields 250,000 to 300,000 clones; around nine tenths were counted once. The ten biggest clones cover 2% to 2.5% of the sample. The sequencing input was PBMCs or T cells enriched from blood (not recorded which). The receptors were gathered from an older woman in a cohort exposed to, infected with or recovered from COVID-19 (not recorded which).

The gene calls are TRBV28 and TRBJ1-6; no firm D call. V dropped 6 bases and J dropped 7 bases, with 10 bases sitting between them. This CDR3 comprises 13 residues. CDR1 is MDHEN, CDR2 SYDVKM, per germline. CDR3 protein: CASRMIENSPLHF. CDR3 DNA: TGTGCCAGCAGGATGATAGAAAATTCACCCCTCCACTTT.

The chain has TRBV18 and TRBJ2-2, with TRBD2 as a possible D gene (6 bases). Per the germline V gene, CDR1 is KGHSH and CDR2 is LQKENI. This CDR3 is 15 amino acids long. Trimming removed 0 bases from V and 6 bases from J, with 11 bases in between. The DNA for the CDR3 is TGTGCCAGCTCACCACCTCGCGGGGTTCCCGGGGAGCTGTTTTTT. It yields the protein CASSPPRGVPGELFF.

This chain uses TRBV5-4 with TRBJ2-5; the D gene is possibly TRBD2 (5 bases). The CDR3 length is 12 residues. The germline CDR1 and CDR2 sequences are SGHNT and YYREEE (reference sequence). The V end lost 0 bases, the J end lost 7 bases, and 7 bases lay between the germline ends. The CDR3 spells CASSLVEGTQYF. The DNA for the CDR3 is TGTGCCAGCAGCTTGGTCGAGGGGACCCAGTACTTC.

The chain couples TRBV7-9 to TRBJ2-3; TRBD2 agrees at 8 bases. Germline V gene sequence: CDR1 SEHNR, CDR2 FQNEAQ (reference sequence). With V trimmed by 3 bases and J by 6 bases, 5 bases remained unmatched. This CDR3 has 14 amino acids. CDR3 sequence reads: CASSLDREGDTQYF. DNA for the CDR3: TGTGCCAGCAGCTTGGATCGGGAGGGGGATACGCAGTATTTT. The full variable domain, in which reference TRBV7-9 and TRBJ2-3 provide the parts outside the CDR3, is DTGVSQNPRHKITKRGQNVTFRCDPISEHNRLYWYRQTLGQGPEFLTYFQNEAQLEKSRLLSDRFSAERPKGSFSTLEIQRTEQGDSAMYLCASSLDREGDTQYFGPGTRLTVL.

The chain carries TRBV2 and TRBJ2-7; 7 nucleotides align to TRBD2. Germline CDR1 SNHLY, CDR2 FYNNEI. The junction had 8 bases not matched to a gene; V was cut back by 9 bases and J by 0 bases. The CDR3 runs 14 residues. The CDR3 sequence: CARSSSGFSYEQYF. For the CDR3, the DNA is TGTGCCAGAAGTAGTAGCGGGTTCTCCTACGAGCAGTACTTC.

V and J are TRBV19 and TRBJ1-2, with TRBD1 matching over 7 bases. With 6 bases clipped from V and 0 bases from J, the junction kept 13 bases outside the gene matches. This CDR3 region has 17 residues. Germline CDR1 LNHDA, CDR2 SQIVND (reference sequence). DNA of the CDR3: TGTGCCAGTAGAGGACGGGACAGCGCGCTCACTAACTATGGCTACACCTTC. It specifies CASRGRDSALTNYGYTF.

The gene calls are TRBV19 and TRBJ2-5; 8 nucleotides agree with TRBD1. The V and J ends lost 1 base and 5 bases, in that order; junction bases with no gene match: 6. Germline CDR1 and CDR2: LNHDA and SQIVND (reference sequence). The CDR3 contains 15 residues. The CDR3 is CASSIALDRGETQYF. The CDR3 DNA sequence: TGTGCCAGTAGTATAGCTCTAGACAGGGGCGAGACCCAGTACTTC.

The chain joins TRBV20-1 to TRBJ2-1; TRBD1 matches 9 bases. There are 13 residues in the CDR3. Per germline, CDR1 DFQATT and CDR2 SNEGSKA (reference sequence). The V and J ends lost 3 bases and 6 bases, in that order; junction bases with no gene match: 3. CDR3 bases: TGCAGTGCTAGTTGGGACAGGGTCAATGAGCAGTTCTTC. It specifies CSASWDRVNEQFF.

The J gene is TRBJ2-7, the V gene TRBV25-1; no reliable D call. CDR1 MGHDK and CDR2 SYGVNS come from the germline V gene. V was clipped by 4 bases and J by 3 bases, with 10 bases between them. The CDR3 is 13 residues long. This CDR3 is CASSVQAFYEQYF. The DNA for the CDR3 is TGTGCCAGCAGTGTACAAGCGTTCTACGAGCAGTACTTC.

This rearrangement joins TRBV27 to TRBJ2-3; possibly TRBD1 for D (5 bases). The CDR3 spans 17 residues. The germline CDR1 and CDR2 sequences are MNHEY and SMNVEV (reference sequence). The germline V and J ends were trimmed by 4 bases and 1 base, with 18 bases remaining between them. The CDR3 reads CASSSLPGIFGTDTQYF. The CDR3, as DNA: TGTGCCAGCAGTTCCCTCCCAGGGATATTCGGCACAGATACGCAGTATTTT.

This chain joins TRBV5-1 and TRBJ1-6; D ambiguous. Germline CDR1 is SGHRS and CDR2 is YFSETQ. The V and J ends lost 0 bases and 8 bases respectively, with 12 bases between them. This CDR3 has 15 amino acids. The CDR3 coding sequence is TGCGCCAGCAGCTTGGGTCGGCTTGAGGATTCACCCCTCCACTTT. As protein: CASSLGRLEDSPLHF.

This sequence joins TRBV27 and TRBJ2-1; 9 positions match TRBD1. The J segment lost 8 bases and the V segment lost 8 bases, leaving 13 bases of the junction unmatched. The germline gives CDR1 MNHEY, CDR2 SMNVEV (reference sequence). The CDR3 contains 15 residues. This CDR3 is CASHRGQGWGDEQFF. The CDR3 nucleotides read TGTGCCAGCCACCGAGGACAGGGGTGGGGGGATGAGCAGTTCTTC.

The chain carries TRBV18 and TRBJ2-7, with 7 bases matching TRBD1. The CDR3 covers 15 residues. With 3 bases clipped from V and 2 bases from J, the junction kept 7 bases outside the gene matches. Germline-derived CDR1 and CDR2 are KGHSH and LQKENI. The CDR3 sequence is CASSPGTAEPYEQYF. The CDR3 DNA sequence: TGTGCCAGCTCACCCGGGACAGCCGAACCCTACGAGCAGTACTTC.

The chain carries TRBV18 and TRBJ2-1; weak D call: TRBD2 (6 bases). V was trimmed by 0 bases and J by 11 bases, leaving 17 bases between them. CDR1 is KGHSH and CDR2 is LQKENI in the germline V gene. The CDR3 contains 15 residues. CDR3 nucleotides: TGTGCCAGCTCACCACCGGGGACTCAACAAGGGAAGCAGTTCTTC. The encoded protein is CASSPPGTQQGKQFF.

This clone was recorded a few times. The chain has TRBV4-1 and TRBJ2-3; the D gene is possibly TRBD2 (5 bases). Looked up from germline, CDR1 is MGHRA and CDR2 is YSYEKL. The CDR3 consists of 16 residues. Deletions cut 4 bases from V and 2 bases from J, with 16 bases between. CDR3 nucleotide sequence: TGCGCCAGCAGCCCCGCTGAGGGTATGCCCACAGATACGCAGTATTTT. It is translated as CASSPAEGMPTDTQYF.

Written as DNA, the CDR3 is TGTGCCAGCAGGAGGGGGCGCTCCTACGAGCAGTACTTC. Encoded protein: CASRRGRSYEQYF. The rearrangement joins TRBV28 to TRBJ2-7; 7 positions match TRBD1. The trim removed 6 bases at V and 0 bases at J, leaving 2 bases unmatched. Germline loops: CDR1 MDHEN, CDR2 SYDVKM. The CDR3 has 13 residues.

This clone was seen a handful of times. The V call is TRBV28, the J call TRBJ2-1; D perhaps matches TRBD2 (6 bases). Deletions cut 4 bases from V and 0 bases from J, with 10 bases between. The CDR3 has 15 residues. Germline CDR1 is MDHEN and CDR2 is SYDVKM. DNA of the CDR3: TGTGCCAGCAGTTCAACTAGCCTCTCCTACAATGAGCAGTTCTTC. Amino acids: CASSSTSLSYNEQFF.

This chain joins TRBV6-5 and TRBJ1-6, with D perhaps matching TRBD1 (5 bases). V lost 6 bases, J lost 7 bases, and 13 bases lay in between. Germline V gene lookup returns CDR1 MNHEY and CDR2 SVGAGI. This CDR3 contains 14 residues. The CDR3 DNA sequence: TGTGCCAGCAGCGGGGGTTCTGGGAATTCACCCCTCCACTTT. Its translation is CASSGGSGNSPLHF.

The CDR3 nucleotides are TGTGCCAGCAGCACGACACAGGGGGGCAATCAGCCCCAGCATTTT. It yields the protein CASSTTQGGNQPQHF. The rearrangement links TRBV7-8 to TRBJ1-5; TRBD1 aligns across 8 bases. CDR1 and CDR2 from the germline V gene are SGHVS and FQNEAQ. Trimming removed 5 bases from V and 2 bases from J; junction bases left unmatched: 5. CDR3 length equals 15 residues.

The CDR3 reads CATSDLQGGASGANVLTF. CDR3 sequence (DNA): TGTGCCACCAGTGATTTGCAGGGGGGCGCCTCTGGGGCCAACGTCCTGACTTTC. This chain joins TRBV24-1 and TRBJ2-6, with D possibly TRBD1 on 7 matching bases. Between the trimmed V and J ends, which lost 0 bases and 0 bases, there was a span of 11 bases. The CDR3 totals 18 residues. Germline lookup yields CDR1 KGHDR and CDR2 SFDVKD.

This chain joins TRBV15 and TRBJ2-1; 10 bases are a match to TRBD2. V was pared by 3 bases and J by 7 bases, with 9 bases of the junction left unmatched. CDR3 length: 16 amino acids. Per the germline V gene, CDR1 is LNHNV and CDR2 is YYDKDF (reference sequence). CDR3 coding DNA: TGTGCCACCAGCAGGGGGGAAGCGGGAGGGAGAAATGAGCAGTTCTTC. It translates to CATSRGEAGGRNEQFF. Full variable domain (missing parts from reference TRBV15 and TRBJ2-1): DAMVIQNPRYQVTQFGKPVTLSCSQTLNHNVMYWYQQKSSQAPKLLFHYYDKDFNNEADTPDNFQSRRPNTSFCFLDIRSPGLGDTAMYLCATSRGEAGGRNEQFFGPGTRLTVL.

The V and J genes are TRBV2 and TRBJ2-2; D may be TRBD2 (7 bases). The germline CDR1 and CDR2 sequences are SNHLY and FYNNEI. The V gene lost 6 bases and the J gene lost 7 bases, with 12 bases spanning the gap. The CDR3 loop spans 13 amino acids. CDR3 bases: TGTGCCAGCAGCATAGGGGGGGTCGGGGAGCTGTTTTTT. This gives the protein CASSIGGVGELFF. The full variable domain, its missing parts supplied by reference TRBV2 and TRBJ2-2, is EPEVTQTPSHQVTQMGQEVILRCVPISNHLYFYWYRQILGQKVEFLVSFYNNEISEKSEIFDDQFSVERPDGSNFTLKIRSTKLEDSAMYFCASSIGGVGELFFGEGSRLTVL.

This chain links TRBV5-1 with TRBJ2-7; 8 nucleotides line up with TRBD2. The CDR3 is 16 amino acids. V was clipped by 0 bases and J by 1 base; unmatched bases: 6. The germline CDR1 and CDR2 sequences are SGHRS and YFSETQ. CDR3 coding DNA: TGCGCCAGCAGCTTGGTAATAACTAGCGGTTCCTACGAGCAGTACTTC. Protein sequence: CASSLVITSGSYEQYF.

The V call is TRBV2, the J call TRBJ2-5; TRBD2 agrees at 9 bases. The CDR3 is made up of 15 amino acids. J gave up 2 bases and V 1 base, and 2 bases lay outside the gene matches. Looked up from germline, CDR1 is SNHLY and CDR2 is FYNNEI. CDR3 sequence reads: CASSEGLAGQETQYF. The CDR3 region has the DNA TGTGCCAGCAGTGAAGGGCTAGCGGGACAAGAGACCCAGTACTTC. The full variable domain, with the rest looked up from reference TRBV2 and TRBJ2-5, is EPEVTQTPSHQVTQMGQEVILRCVPISNHLYFYWYRQILGQKVEFLVSFYNNEISEKSEIFDDQFSVERPDGSNFTLKIRSTKLEDSAMYFCASSEGLAGQETQYFGPGTRLLVL.

A single count supports this clone. V is TRBV14 and J is TRBJ2-5; TRBD1 might be the D (7 bases). The CDR3 is made up of 17 amino acids. Trimming took 4 bases from V and 2 from J, leaving 20 bases between them. CDR1 is SGHDN, CDR2 FVKESK, per germline. The CDR3 nucleotides are TGTGCCAGCAGCCCTCCTCGCGGGACAGTTTATCAAGAGACCCAGTACTTC. Protein: CASSPPRGTVYQETQYF.

The chain employs TRBV9 and TRBJ2-1; a possible D gene is TRBD1 (5 bases). V was shortened by 0 bases and J by 4 bases, with 14 bases between the two germline ends. The germline V gene encodes CDR1 SGDLS and CDR2 YYNGEE. CDR3 size: 16 residues. The CDR3 DNA sequence: TGTGCCAGCAGCGTAGGGGGCCACGTAGGGTACAATGAGCAGTTCTTC. Protein sequence: CASSVGGHVGYNEQFF.

V usage is TRBV7-3 and J usage is TRBJ2-1; D might be TRBD2 (6 bases). Trimming left V 3 bases short and J 3 bases short, with 9 bases between. This CDR3 is 14 amino acids long. Germline lookup yields CDR1 SGHTA and CDR2 FQGTGA. CDR3 bases: TGTGCCAGCAGCTTGGGGGGAGGCTACAATGAGCAGTTCTTC. Protein sequence: CASSLGGGYNEQFF.

The genes are TRBV7-9 and TRBJ1-6; 7 nucleotides align to TRBD1. The ends lost 4 bases at V and 7 bases at J; junction bases unmatched: 1. Germline CDR1 reads SEHNR; CDR2 reads FQNEAQ (reference sequence). This CDR3 is 13 amino acids long. CDR3: CASSSTGNSPLHF. DNA of the CDR3: TGTGCCAGCAGCTCGACAGGGAATTCACCCCTCCACTTT. The full variable domain, its missing parts supplied by reference TRBV7-9 and TRBJ1-6, is DTGVSQNPRHKITKRGQNVTFRCDPISEHNRLYWYRQTLGQGPEFLTYFQNEAQLEKSRLLSDRFSAERPKGSFSTLEIQRTEQGDSAMYLCASSSTGNSPLHFGNGTRLTVT.

The chain combines TRBV7-8 with TRBJ2-7; no definite D call. The CDR3 is 14 residues long. V lost 4 bases, J lost 1 base, and 11 bases lay in between. The germline V gene encodes CDR1 SGHVS and CDR2 FQNEAQ. The chain's CDR3 is CASSSSPGSYEQYF. The CDR3 DNA reads as TGTGCCAGCAGCTCCTCACCAGGATCCTACGAGCAGTACTTC.

The rearrangement uses TRBV28 and TRBJ2-5; D possibly corresponds to TRBD2 (7 bases). CDR3 length: 14 residues. Germline V gives CDR1 MDHEN, CDR2 SYDVKM. The V end was cut by 2 bases, the J end by 9 bases, with 16 bases between. The CDR3 is CASSLPGEGLAQYF. The CDR3 DNA reads TGTGCCAGCAGTTTACCAGGGGAGGGGCTGGCCCAGTACTTC.

The rearrangement links TRBV18 to TRBJ2-2; D is undetermined. The CDR3 runs 13 residues. Per the germline V gene, CDR1 is KGHSH and CDR2 is LQKENI. The V end lost 2 bases, the J end lost 7 bases, and 8 bases lay between the germline ends. CDR3 in amino acids: CASSPESRGELFF. In DNA, the CDR3 is TGTGCCAGCTCACCAGAGTCACGCGGGGAGCTGTTTTTT.